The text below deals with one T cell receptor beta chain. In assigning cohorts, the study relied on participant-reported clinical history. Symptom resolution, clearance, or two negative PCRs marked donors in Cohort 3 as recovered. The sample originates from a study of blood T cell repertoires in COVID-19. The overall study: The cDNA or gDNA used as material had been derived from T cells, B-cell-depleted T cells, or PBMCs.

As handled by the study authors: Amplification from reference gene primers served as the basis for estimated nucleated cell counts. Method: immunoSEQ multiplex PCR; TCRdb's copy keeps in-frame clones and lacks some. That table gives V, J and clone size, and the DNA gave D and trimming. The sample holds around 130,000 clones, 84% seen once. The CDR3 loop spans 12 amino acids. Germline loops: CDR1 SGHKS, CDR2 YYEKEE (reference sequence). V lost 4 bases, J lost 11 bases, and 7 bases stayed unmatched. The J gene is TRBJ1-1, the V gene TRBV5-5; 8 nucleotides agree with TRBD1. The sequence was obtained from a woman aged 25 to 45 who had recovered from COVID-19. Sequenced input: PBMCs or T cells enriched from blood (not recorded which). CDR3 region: CASSVNQGAAFF. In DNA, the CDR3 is TGTGCCAGCAGCGTAAACCAGGGGGCTGCTTTCTTT.